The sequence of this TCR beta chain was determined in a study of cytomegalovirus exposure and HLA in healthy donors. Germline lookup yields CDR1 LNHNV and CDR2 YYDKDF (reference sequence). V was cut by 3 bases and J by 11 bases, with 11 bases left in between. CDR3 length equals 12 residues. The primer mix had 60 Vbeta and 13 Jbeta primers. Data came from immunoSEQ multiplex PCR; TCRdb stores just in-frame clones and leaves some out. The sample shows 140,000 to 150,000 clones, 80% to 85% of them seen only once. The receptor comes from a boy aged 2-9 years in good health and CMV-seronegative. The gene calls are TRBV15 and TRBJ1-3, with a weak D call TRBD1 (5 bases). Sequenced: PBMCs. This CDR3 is CATSRGGASIYF. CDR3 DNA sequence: TGTGCCACCAGCAGGGGCGGGGCCTCCATATATTTT. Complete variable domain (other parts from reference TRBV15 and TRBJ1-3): DAMVIQNPRYQVTQFGKPVTLSCSQTLNHNVMYWYQQKSSQAPKLLFHYYDKDFNNEADTPDNFQSRRPNTSFCFLDIRSPGLGDTAMYLCATSRGGASIYFGEGSWLTVV.